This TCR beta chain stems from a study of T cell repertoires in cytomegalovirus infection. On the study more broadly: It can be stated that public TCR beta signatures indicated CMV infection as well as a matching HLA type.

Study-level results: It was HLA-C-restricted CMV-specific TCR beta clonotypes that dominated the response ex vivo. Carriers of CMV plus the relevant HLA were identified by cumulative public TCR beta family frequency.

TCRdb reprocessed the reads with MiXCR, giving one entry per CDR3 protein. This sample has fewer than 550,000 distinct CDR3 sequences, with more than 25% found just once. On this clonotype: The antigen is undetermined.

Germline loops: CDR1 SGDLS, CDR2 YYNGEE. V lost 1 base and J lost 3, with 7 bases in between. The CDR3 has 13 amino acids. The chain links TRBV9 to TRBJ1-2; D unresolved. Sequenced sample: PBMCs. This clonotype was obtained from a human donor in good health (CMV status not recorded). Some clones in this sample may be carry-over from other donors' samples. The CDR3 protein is CASSVLLDYGYTF. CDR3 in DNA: TGTGCCAGCAGCGTACTCCTTGACTATGGCTACACCTTC.